This entry is about one T cell receptor (beta chain). The antigen is undetermined. The source of the sample is a study of neoadjuvant anti-PD-1 for oral cavity cancer. Study outcomes and limitations: Higher pretreatment Treg/Th17 ratios tracked higher pretreatment blood clonality.

Time point here: after neoadjuvant nivolumab, at surgical resection. Patients were newly diagnosed with stage II-IVA oral cavity squamous cell carcinoma without prior systemic or radiation treatment. Germline CDR1 SGDLS, CDR2 YYNGEE. The length of the CDR3 is 14 residues. After removal of 3 bases from V and 8 bases from J, the junction contained 10 bases not matched to a gene. Repertoires were generated with immunoSEQ multiplex PCR, while TCRdb's copy carries only in-frame clones and drops some. The sample lists 6,000 or so clones, around 60% occurring once. This specimen was tumor tissue, taken after nivolumab (anti-PD-1) treatment. The chain joins TRBV9 to TRBJ1-2, with 7 bases identical to TRBD1. This sequence originates from a person aged 35-80 years with oral cavity squamous cell carcinoma. Here the CDR3 reads CASSAQGGAGGYTF. The DNA of the CDR3 is TGTGCCAGCAGCGCCCAGGGGGGGGCGGGCGGCTACACCTTC.